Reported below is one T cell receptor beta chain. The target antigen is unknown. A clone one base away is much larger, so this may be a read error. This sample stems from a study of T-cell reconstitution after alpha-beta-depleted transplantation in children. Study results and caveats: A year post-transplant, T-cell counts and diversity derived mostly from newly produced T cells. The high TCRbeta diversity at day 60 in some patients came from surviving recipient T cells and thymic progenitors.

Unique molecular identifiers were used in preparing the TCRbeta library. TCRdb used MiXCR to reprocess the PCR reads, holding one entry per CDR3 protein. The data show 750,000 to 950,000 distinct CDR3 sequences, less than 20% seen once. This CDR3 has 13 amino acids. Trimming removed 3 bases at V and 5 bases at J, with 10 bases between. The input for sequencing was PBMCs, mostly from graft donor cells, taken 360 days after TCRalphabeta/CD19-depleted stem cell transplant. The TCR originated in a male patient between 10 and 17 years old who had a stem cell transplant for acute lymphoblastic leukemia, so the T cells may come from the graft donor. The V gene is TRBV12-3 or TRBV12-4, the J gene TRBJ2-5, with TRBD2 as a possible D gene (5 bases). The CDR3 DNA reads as TGTGCCAGCAGTTTTGAGGGTAGGGAGACCCAGTACTTC. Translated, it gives CASSFEGRETQYF.